What follows are 17 T cell receptor beta chains derived from one specimen sequenced in a study of OX40 agonist ivuxolimab in advanced cancers. Preparation of the library involved the immunoSEQ multiplex PCR assay. TCRdb obtained this table from immuneACCESS and retained in-frame rearrangements with V and J assigned. These tables miss some clones; where compared with another copy, unresolved V genes account for less than half of the shortfall, and the remainder is unexplained. Counted in this sample were tens of thousands of clones; around nine tenths of them appeared once. Jointly, the top ten make up under 0.9% of the sample. The sample consisted of CD4+ or CD8+ T cells sorted from blood, taken in a trial of the OX40 agonist ivuxolimab. These receptors came from an adult with an advanced solid tumor such as melanoma, head and neck, liver or kidney cancer.

This sequence joins TRBV6-1 and TRBJ2-2; a possible D gene is TRBD1 (6 bases). Germline V gives CDR1 MNHNS, CDR2 SASEGT. The CDR3 has 15 amino acids. Trimming stripped 6 bases from V and 2 bases from J, with 13 bases between. The CDR3 DNA is TGTGCCAGCAGGAAACCGGGACACAACACCGGGGAGCTGTTTTTT. It specifies CASRKPGHNTGELFF.

The V gene is TRBV7-3, the J gene TRBJ1-2; D uncertain. CDR3 length: 12 residues. V shed 5 bases and J shed 3 bases, with 7 bases lying between them. Germline CDR1 SGHTA, CDR2 FQGTGA. CDR3 loop: CASSPEDYGYTF. CDR3 nucleotide sequence: TGTGCCAGCAGCCCAGAGGACTATGGCTACACCTTC. Full variable domain (rest looked up from reference TRBV7-3 and TRBJ1-2): GAGVSQTPSNKVTEKGKYVELRCDPISGHTALYWYRQSLGQGPEFLIYFQGTGAADDSGLPNDRFFAVRPEGSVSTLKIQRTERGDSAVYLCASSPEDYGYTFGSGTRLTVV.

The V and J genes are TRBV5-4 and TRBJ2-2; D remains unclear. V lost 0 bases and J 6 bases, leaving 9 bases between the germline ends. This CDR3 contains 14 residues. Germline V gene lookup returns CDR1 SGHNT and CDR2 YYREEE (reference sequence). The CDR3 DNA reads TGTGCCAGCAGCTTGGCCAGTACCGCCGGGGAGCTGTTTTTT. Its translation is CASSLASTAGELFF.

This chain links TRBV7-8 with TRBJ1-1; no clear D. There are 14 residues in the CDR3. Trimming took off 5 bases at V and 2 bases at J, with 12 bases between the two ends. CDR1 SGHVS and CDR2 FQNEAQ come from the germline V gene. CDR3 in amino acids: CASSRPEGNTEAFF. The CDR3 bases are TGTGCCAGCAGCCGCCCGGAGGGTAACACTGAAGCTTTCTTT.

V is TRBV7-9 and J is TRBJ2-3; D is unclear. The germline V gene encodes CDR1 SEHNR and CDR2 FQNEAQ (reference sequence). The CDR3 sequence is 14 residues long. Trimming pared 1 base from V and 0 bases from J, leaving 5 bases between. The DNA for the CDR3 is TGTGCCAGCAGCTTAGGCCAGAGCACAGATACGCAGTATTTT. Translating gives CASSLGQSTDTQYF.

The rearrangement joins TRBV5-1 to TRBJ1-2; the match to TRBD1 covers 7 bases. V lost 2 bases to trimming and J lost 3 bases; unmatched junction nucleotides: 4. CDR1 and CDR2 from the germline V gene are SGHRS and YFSETQ. CDR3 length: 14 residues. CDR3 sequence reads: CASSLTGEDYGYTF. Here the CDR3 DNA reads TGCGCCAGCAGCTTAACAGGGGAGGACTATGGCTACACCTTC.

The genes are TRBV6-5 and TRBJ2-7; 7 bases fit TRBD2. This CDR3 contains 14 residues. The trim removed 7 bases at V and 6 bases at J, leaving 12 bases unmatched. In germline, CDR1 is MNHEY, CDR2 SVGAGI. CDR3 sequence: CASTPVGGSSEQYF. The CDR3 region has the DNA TGTGCCAGCACTCCCGTGGGAGGGTCCAGCGAGCAGTACTTC.

This rearrangement joins TRBV7-2 to TRBJ2-5; tentative D call: TRBD2 (5 bases). The J call is in doubt because the DNA end fits TRBJ2-7 better. The CDR3 spans 13 residues. Per germline, CDR1 SGHTA and CDR2 FQGNSA. The CDR3 sequence: CASSHRGGYEQYF. In DNA form, the CDR3 reads TGTGCCAGCAGCCACCGGGGTGGTTACGAGCAGTACTTC.

J is TRBJ2-5 and V is TRBV7-8, with D possibly matching TRBD2 (6 bases). Germline CDR1 is SGHVS and CDR2 is FQNEAQ. There are 14 residues in the CDR3. The germline V and J ends were trimmed by 5 bases and 4 bases, with 14 bases remaining between them. CDR3 residues: CASSPEGYGETQYF. The CDR3 nucleotides read TGTGCCAGCAGCCCGGAGGGGTATGGAGAGACCCAGTACTTC.

This clone was detected only a few times. The chain couples TRBV7-8 to TRBJ2-2; D ambiguous. The CDR3 totals 16 residues. With 3 bases removed from V and 1 base from J, the gap between germline ends came to 12 bases. Germline V CDR1 and CDR2: SGHVS, FQNEAQ. CDR3 loop: CASSFLLRMNTGELFF. CDR3 DNA sequence: TGTGCCAGCAGCTTTCTCCTAAGAATGAACACCGGGGAGCTGTTTTTT.

The chain combines TRBV30 with TRBJ2-6; TRBD1 matches 7 bases. From germline, CDR1 is GTSNPN and CDR2 SVGIG (reference sequence). V shed 4 bases, J shed 4 bases, and the junction held 13 bases outside the gene matches. The CDR3 extends over 17 amino acids. In nucleotides, the CDR3 is TGTGCCTGGAAAAGGGGGCGGACGAAAACGGGGGCCAACGTCCTGACTTTC. Its protein is CAWKRGRTKTGANVLTF. The full variable domain, with the rest looked up from reference TRBV30 and TRBJ2-6, is SQTIHQWPATLVQPVGSPLSLECTVEGTSNPNLYWYRQAAGRGLQLLFYSVGIGQISSEVPQNLSASRPQDRQFILSSKKLLLSDSGFYLCAWKRGRTKTGANVLTFGAGSRLTVL.

In nucleotides, the CDR3 is TGTGCCAGCAGCTTGGGTACAACGAGACTCCTGACTGAAGCTTTCTTT. Its protein product is CASSLGTTRLLTEAFF. The chain carries TRBV5-5 and TRBJ1-1; no definite D call. This CDR3 is 16 amino acids long. The germline V and J ends were trimmed by 0 bases and 5 bases, with 17 bases remaining between them. In germline, CDR1 is SGHKS, CDR2 YYEKEE (reference sequence). The full variable domain, with the rest looked up from reference TRBV5-5 and TRBJ1-1, is DAGVTQSPTHLIKTRGQQVTLRCSPISGHKSVSWYQQVLGQGPQFIFQYYEKEERGRGNFPDRFSARQFPNYSSELNVNALLLGDSALYLCASSLGTTRLLTEAFFGQGTRLTVV.

V gene TRBV6-1 combines with J gene TRBJ1-3; TRBD1 agrees at 7 bases. The CDR3 consists of 15 residues. Germline V CDR1 and CDR2: MNHNS, SASEGT. The V gene end was trimmed by 7 bases and the J gene end by 0 bases; junction bases not matched to a gene: 6. The CDR3 reads CASKEGAGSGNTIYF. The CDR3 DNA reads TGTGCCAGCAAGGAGGGGGCAGGCTCTGGAAACACCATATATTTT.

V gene TRBV7-6 combines with J gene TRBJ2-3, with TRBD1 identical over 11 bases. With 5 bases clipped from V and 1 base from J, the junction kept 2 bases outside the gene matches. CDR1 SGHVS and CDR2 FNYEAQ come from the germline V gene. The CDR3 is made up of 15 amino acids. The CDR3 region is CASSKGQGGTDTQYF. The CDR3 DNA sequence: TGTGCCAGCAGCAAGGGACAGGGGGGCACAGATACGCAGTATTTT.

The chain links TRBV19 to TRBJ2-7; D may match TRBD1 or TRBD2 (6 bases each). CDR1 is LNHDA, CDR2 SQIVND, per germline (reference sequence). CDR3 size: 15 residues. Trimming stripped 8 bases from V and 1 base from J, with 18 bases between. The CDR3 region is CASGTGTGASYEQYF. In DNA, the CDR3 is TGTGCCAGTGGAACCGGGACGGGGGCTTCCTACGAGCAGTACTTC.

This clone was found once. This sequence joins TRBV7-6 and TRBJ2-7; D is uncertain. The V gene's germline CDR1 is SGHVS and CDR2 FNYEAQ. Trimming took 2 bases from V and 7 from J, leaving 15 bases between them. The CDR3 runs to 14 residues. The CDR3 spells CASSLTTGASEQYF. The CDR3 DNA sequence: TGTGCCAGCAGCTTAACAACTGGAGCGTCTGAGCAGTACTTC.

The sample holds one count of this clone. The chain employs TRBV19 and TRBJ1-5; TRBD1 is a possible D gene (6 bases). CDR1 is LNHDA and CDR2 is SQIVND in the germline V gene (reference sequence). The CDR3 totals 14 residues. V gave up 5 bases and J gave up 3 bases, with 11 bases separating them. The CDR3 here is CASSVGHLNQPQHF. The DNA of the CDR3 is TGTGCCAGTAGTGTGGGACATCTCAATCAGCCCCAGCATTTT. Full variable domain (remainder filled in from reference TRBV19 and TRBJ1-5): DGGITQSPKYLFRKEGQNVTLSCEQNLNHDAMYWYRQDPGQGLRLIYYSQIVNDFQKGDIAEGYSVSREKKESFPLTVTSAQKNPTAFYLCASSVGHLNQPQHFGDGTRLSIL.